The next 10 T cell receptor beta chains were all read from a single sample in a study of cytomegalovirus exposure and HLA in healthy donors. The table came from immunoSEQ multiplex PCR; TCRdb's copy has only in-frame clones and leaves some out. The sample lists about 75,000 clones, around four fifths occurring once. The sequenced sample was PBMCs. Receptors originate from a man aged 25 to 45 in good health and CMV-seronegative.

This chain uses TRBV29-1 with TRBJ1-5; D is possibly TRBD1 (6 bases). Germline assignment: CDR1 SQVTM and CDR2 ANQGSEA. The V and J ends lost 5 bases and 2 bases respectively, with 7 bases between them. There are 12 residues in the CDR3. Here the CDR3 reads CSVKGGNQPQHF. The CDR3 region has the DNA TGCAGCGTTAAGGGGGGCAATCAGCCCCAGCATTTT.

Only one count was recorded for this clone. The CDR3, as DNA: TGTGCCATCAGTGACCAGGGACAGTCAGGTGGCTACACCTTC. This codes for CAISDQGQSGGYTF. The chain joins TRBV10-3 to TRBJ1-2; 7 bases match TRBD1. The V gene end was trimmed by 3 bases and the J gene end by 7 bases; junction bases not matched to a gene: 8. This CDR3 has 14 amino acids. Per germline, CDR1 ENHRY and CDR2 SYGVKD.

This chain connects TRBV5-4 to TRBJ1-1, with D perhaps matching TRBD1 (6 bases). This CDR3 has 14 amino acids. The V end was cut by 4 bases, the J end by 1 base, with 11 bases between. Germline V CDR1 and CDR2: SGHNT, YYREEE (reference sequence). The CDR3 DNA reads as TGTGCCAGCAGCACCTCCAGGGGGAACACTGAAGCTTTCTTT. The encoded protein is CASSTSRGNTEAFF.

This sequence joins TRBV10-1 and TRBJ2-4; D not resolved. Germline CDR1 WNHNN, CDR2 SYGVQD (reference sequence). The CDR3 extends over 11 amino acids. V was clipped by 10 bases and J by 0 bases, with 4 bases between them. The CDR3 nucleotides are TGCGCCACCATAGCCAAAAACATTCAGTACTTC. Residues: CATIAKNIQYF.

This chain links TRBV6-5 with TRBJ2-7, with 7 bases lining up with TRBD1. Germline V lookup: CDR1 MNHEY, CDR2 SVGAGI. J lost 4 bases, V lost 6 bases, and 12 bases had no gene match. This CDR3 contains 15 residues. The CDR3: CASSRGQPTNYEQYV. In DNA form, the CDR3 reads TGTGCCAGCAGCCGGGGACAGCCTACAAATTACGAGCAGTACGTC.

This chain connects TRBV2 to TRBJ1-4; no clear D gene. This CDR3 spans 12 amino acids. Per the germline V gene, CDR1 is SNHLY and CDR2 is FYNNEI. V lost 9 bases and J lost 7, with 12 bases in between. The CDR3 is CASRGGGEKLFF. CDR3 DNA sequence: TGTGCCAGTCGGGGTGGAGGTGAAAAACTGTTTTTT.

The count of this clone is one. This sequence joins TRBV10-3 and TRBJ2-7, with D perhaps TRBD2 (6 bases). Germline V gives CDR1 ENHRY, CDR2 SYGVKD. V was trimmed by 11 bases and J by 4 bases, leaving 12 bases between them. This CDR3 spans 11 amino acids. CDR3 in amino acids: CAVVAEYEQYF. The CDR3 DNA sequence: TGTGCCGTGGTAGCGGAATACGAGCAGTACTTC.

This chain links TRBV9 with TRBJ1-3; 7 positions agree with TRBD1. J was trimmed by 0 bases and V by 4 bases; bases with no gene match: 13. This CDR3 has 18 amino acids. Germline V gives CDR1 SGDLS, CDR2 YYNGEE. The CDR3 protein is CASSTYRDRNSSGNTIYF. The CDR3 bases are TGTGCCAGCAGCACCTACCGGGACAGAAATTCCTCTGGAAACACCATATATTTT.

CDR3 nucleotide sequence: TGTGCCAGCAGCTCCCAGGTGGACAGGATGAACACTGAAGCTTTCTTT. Its translation: CASSSQVDRMNTEAFF. The chain is built from TRBV27 and TRBJ1-1; 7 nucleotides match TRBD1. V shed 6 bases, J shed 0 bases, and the junction held 10 bases outside the gene matches. The V gene's germline CDR1 is MNHEY and CDR2 SMNVEV (reference sequence). CDR3 length: 16 residues.

This chain links TRBV4-2 with TRBJ1-4; TRBD1 matches at 8 bases. This CDR3 spans 15 amino acids. Germline V CDR1 and CDR2: LGHNA, YNFKEQ. V was pared by 7 bases and J by 4 bases, with 8 bases of the junction left unmatched. CDR3 coding DNA: TGTGCCAGCATGCCCCGGACAGGGCATAATGAAAAACTGTTTTTT. This gives the protein CASMPRTGHNEKLFF.